This is a list of T cell receptor beta chains from one sample in a study of T cells after yellow fever vaccination. Each CDR3 protein gets one entry after TCRdb re-called the 5' RACE reads with MiXCR. The table has about 300,000 distinct CDR3 sequences, 8.7% seen once. The sample was CD4+ T cells sorted from PBMCs, taken 5 days after the yellow fever booster vaccination. These receptor sequences come from a man younger than 35 who received the YFV17D yellow fever vaccine. CDR3s include the opening cysteine and the closing phenylalanine or tryptophan. The D gene is left open where the match is weak. For some rows the clone size is stated as once, few or many, or as a class when expanded; others skip it.

size: .; D: .; V: TRBV20-1; J: TRBJ1-1; DNA: TGCAGTGCTAGACGGGCGGGGTACGATGCTTTCTTT; CDR3: CSARRAGYDAFF
size: .; D: .; V: TRBV20-1; J: TRBJ2-3; DNA: TGCAGTGCTAGACTCCCTGGGGCTCTCCCTAGCACAGATACGCAGTATTTT; CDR3: CSARLPGALPSTDTQYF
size: many; D: .; V: TRBV4-3; J: TRBJ2-2; DNA: TGCGCCAGCAGCCAACCCCAAGGATCCGGGGAGCTGTTTTTT; CDR3: CASSQPQGSGELFF
size: .; D: .; V: TRBV20-1; J: TRBJ2-3; DNA: TGCAGTGCTAGAGGGGTTAGCACAGATACGCAGTATTTT; CDR3: CSARGVSTDTQYF
size: many; D: TRBD2; V: TRBV11-2; J: TRBJ2-3; DNA: TGTGCCAGCAGCTTAGGAACGATTGGGGCGGGGGGTAGCACAGATACGCAGTATTTT; CDR3: CASSLGTIGAGGSTDTQYF
size: few; D: .; V: TRBV7-2; J: TRBJ2-7; DNA: TGTGCCAGCAGCTCGACCGGCGGGGCCTACGAGCAGTACTTC; CDR3: CASSSTGGAYEQYF
size: .; D: TRBD1; V: TRBV5-1; J: TRBJ1-6; DNA: TGCGCCAGCAGCTTGATCCGGGACAGTATTTCACCCCTCCACTTT; CDR3: CASSLIRDSISPLHF
size: many; D: .; V: TRBV5-1; J: TRBJ2-5; DNA: TGCGCCAGCAGATTCCAGGGGACTGCACAAGAGACCCAGTACTTC; CDR3: CASRFQGTAQETQYF
size: .; D: .; V: TRBV12-3/TRBV12-4; J: TRBJ1-6; DNA: TGTGCCAGCAGTTTATCCGGGGGCAGGGCGGTAAGGTCACCCCTCCACTTT; CDR3: CASSLSGGRAVRSPLHF
size: .; D: .; V: TRBV9; J: TRBJ2-3; DNA: TGTGCCAGCGCCCCGGGGGCTACTTTAGATACGCAGTATTTT; CDR3: CASAPGATLDTQYF
size: few; D: TRBD2; V: TRBV11-2; J: TRBJ2-2; DNA: TGTGCCAGCAGCGTACTAGCGGCGAACACCGGGGAGCTGTTTTTT; CDR3: CASSVLAANTGELFF
size: .; D: TRBD2; V: TRBV11-1; J: TRBJ2-7; DNA: TGTGCCAGCAGCAAAGGACTAGCGGGCTCCTACGAGCAGTACTTC; CDR3: CASSKGLAGSYEQYF
size: .; D: .; V: TRBV5-5; J: TRBJ1-6; DNA: TGTGCCAGCAACGCACAGTATAATTCACCCCTCCACTTT; CDR3: CASNAQYNSPLHF
size: many; D: TRBD2; V: TRBV7-9; J: TRBJ2-3; DNA: TGTGCCAGCAGCTTGGGAGGGCTTGGGGGAACAGATACGCAGTATTTT; CDR3: CASSLGGLGGTDTQYF
size: many; D: .; V: TRBV3-1; J: TRBJ2-5; DNA: TGTGCCAGCAGCCTCTGGCTCCACGGAGAGACCCAGTACTTC; CDR3: CASSLWLHGETQYF
size: few; D: .; V: TRBV7-8; J: TRBJ1-5; DNA: TGTGCCAGCAGTGTAGACACAAGCAATCAGCCCCAGCATTTT; CDR3: CASSVDTSNQPQHF
size: .; D: TRBD2; V: TRBV28; J: TRBJ2-7; DNA: TGTGCCAGCAGTTCGGGCGGGGGGCGATACGAGCAGTACTTC; CDR3: CASSSGGGRYEQYF
size: few; D: .; V: TRBV4-3; J: TRBJ1-1; DNA: TGCGCCAGCAGCCAAGATTCGCGGGCAGGGGCTTTCTTT; CDR3: CASSQDSRAGAFF
size: few; D: .; V: TRBV20-1; J: TRBJ1-6; DNA: TGCAGTGCTTGGCGTTCCGGTGGTAATTCACCCCTCCACTTT; CDR3: CSAWRSGGNSPLHF
size: few; D: TRBD1; V: TRBV7-9; J: TRBJ1-3; DNA: TGTGCCAGCAGTTCACAGGGGGGAAACACCATATATTTT; CDR3: CASSSQGGNTIYF
size: .; D: .; V: TRBV4-3; J: TRBJ1-6; DNA: TGCGCCAGCAGCCAATTCAAGCCCCCAAATTCACCCCTCCACTTT; CDR3: CASSQFKPPNSPLHF
size: many; D: .; V: TRBV2; J: TRBJ1-2; DNA: TGTGCCAGCAGCTTATCGGGAGTTCCCTATGGCTACACCTTC; CDR3: CASSLSGVPYGYTF
size: .; D: .; V: TRBV6-5; J: TRBJ1-2; DNA: TGTGCCAGCAGTTACGACCGGGGAGCCTTCTATGGCTACACCTTC; CDR3: CASSYDRGAFYGYTF
size: .; D: .; V: TRBV30; J: TRBJ1-2; DNA: TGTGCCTGGATCACCCTAGGGGGGCGCCGGCCTAACTATGGCTACACCTTC; CDR3: CAWITLGGRRPNYGYTF
size: few; D: TRBD1; V: TRBV4-3; J: TRBJ2-4; DNA: TGCGCCAGCAGCCAACAGGCTTACAGGGGGAGGTCAGCCAAAAACATTCAGTACTTC; CDR3: CASSQQAYRGRSAKNIQYF
size: few; D: .; V: TRBV20-1; J: TRBJ2-5; DNA: TGCAGTGCTAGTCCGTTGGCTAGAGAGACCCAGTACTTC; CDR3: CSASPLARETQYF
size: many; D: .; V: TRBV4-1; J: TRBJ1-1; DNA: TGCGCCAGCAGCCGCCTCCCCCAGACAGTAAACACTGAAGCTTTCTTT; CDR3: CASSRLPQTVNTEAFF
size: .; D: .; V: TRBV5-1; J: TRBJ1-1; DNA: TGCGCCAGCAGCTTAGGACAGAGGAACACTGAAGCTTTCTTT; CDR3: CASSLGQRNTEAFF
size: few; D: TRBD2; V: TRBV20-1; J: TRBJ2-4; DNA: TGCAGTGCTTTAGCGGGGAGTCCCATTCAGTACTTC; CDR3: CSALAGSPIQYF
size: many; D: TRBD2; V: TRBV3-1; J: TRBJ2-5; DNA: TGTGCCAGCAGCCTTGGCGGGTGGACTAGCGGGCGTGAACAAGAGACCCAGTACTTC; CDR3: CASSLGGWTSGREQETQYF
size: few; D: .; V: TRBV18; J: TRBJ2-1; DNA: TGTGCCAGCTCACCGTCTGAGGGTGGGCAGTTCTTC; CDR3: CASSPSEGGQFF
size: many; D: .; V: TRBV5-1; J: TRBJ2-1; DNA: TGCGCCAGCAGCCACGGGACCCCCGAGATGGAGCAGTTCTTC; CDR3: CASSHGTPEMEQFF
size: few; D: .; V: TRBV12-3/TRBV12-4; J: TRBJ2-3; DNA: TGTGCCAGCAGCAGCCTGAGGGGTCAAAGTACGCAGTATTTT; CDR3: CASSSLRGQSTQYF
size: many; D: .; V: TRBV14; J: TRBJ1-4; DNA: TGTGCCAGCAGCCAGGGATCTGGTGGAAAACTGTTTTTT; CDR3: CASSQGSGGKLFF
size: .; D: TRBD2; V: TRBV7-6; J: TRBJ2-4; DNA: TGTGCCAGCAGCTTAGGCGGGGGGTCCATTCAGTACTTC; CDR3: CASSLGGGSIQYF